Presented here are 22 T cell receptor beta chains from one specimen sequenced in a study of blood T cell repertoires in COVID-19. Assay: immunoSEQ multiplex PCR; the TCRdb copy retains only in-frame clones and omits some. Of 130,000 to 150,000 clones detected, 75% to 85% appear once; the ten largest clones hold approximately 5%. The sequenced sample was peripheral blood. Receptor source: a woman in her 70s with COVID-19, enrolled during active disease.

V gene TRBV5-4 combines with J gene TRBJ2-1, with TRBD2 matching over 8 bases. Germline CDR1 and CDR2: SGHNT and YYREEE (reference sequence). With V trimmed by 0 bases and J by 0 bases, 8 bases remained unmatched. The CDR3 totals 18 residues. The CDR3 coding sequence is TGTGCCAGCAGCTTGGGCGGGGGGTTTCCGAGCTCCTACAATGAGCAGTTCTTC. As protein: CASSLGGGFPSSYNEQFF. The variable domain in full, completed from reference TRBV5-4 and TRBJ2-1, reads ETGVTQSPTHLIKTRGQQVTLRCSSQSGHNTVSWYQQALGQGPQFIFQYYREEENGRGNFPPRFSGLQFPNYSSELNVNALELDDSALYLCASSLGGGFPSSYNEQFFGPGTRLTVL.

This clone was picked up a small number of times. This rearrangement joins TRBV27 to TRBJ1-4; the match to TRBD1 covers 8 bases. Trimming took 2 bases from V and 8 from J; bases not matched to a gene: 4. The CDR3 is 14 amino acids. Germline CDR1 MNHEY, CDR2 SMNVEV (reference sequence). Here the CDR3 DNA reads TGTGCCAGCAGTTTACAGGGGGCGAGAGAAAAACTGTTTTTT. It yields the protein CASSLQGAREKLFF. The full variable domain, in which reference TRBV27 and TRBJ1-4 provide the parts outside the CDR3, is EAQVTQNPRYLITVTGKKLTVTCSQNMNHEYMSWYRQDPGLGLRQIYYSMNVEVTDKGDVPEGYKVSRKEKRNFPLILESPSPNQTSLYFCASSLQGAREKLFFGSGTQLSVL.

The chain links TRBV19 to TRBJ2-7; 7 bases fit TRBD2. V shed 5 bases, J shed 4 bases, and the junction held 11 bases outside the gene matches. CDR3 size: 15 residues. Germline values: CDR1 LNHDA, CDR2 SQIVND (reference sequence). The CDR3 is CASSRGGPGGYEQYF. In DNA form, the CDR3 reads TGTGCCAGTAGTCGCGGGGGACCGGGGGGTTACGAGCAGTACTTC.

The chain links TRBV27 to TRBJ1-3; D is unresolved. CDR3 size: 13 residues. The V gene lost 5 bases and the J gene lost 10 bases, with 15 bases spanning the gap. Germline V lookup: CDR1 MNHEY, CDR2 SMNVEV (reference sequence). The CDR3 DNA reads as TGTGCCAGCAGTGCCCGCCGGAGGTCTACCATATATTTT. This encodes CASSARRRSTIYF.

The V and J genes are TRBV2 and TRBJ2-7; D gene unclear. V was pared by 4 bases and J by 4 bases, with 8 bases between. This CDR3 comprises 12 residues. Germline assignment: CDR1 SNHLY and CDR2 FYNNEI. Here the CDR3 reads CASSVPSYEQYF. CDR3 DNA sequence: TGTGCCAGCAGTGTGCCTAGTTACGAGCAGTACTTC.

This clone was picked up many times. J is TRBJ1-1 and V is TRBV6-6; D is unresolved. Trimming pared 5 bases from V and 0 bases from J, leaving 13 bases between. The CDR3 consists of 15 residues. Germline V gene sequence: CDR1 MNHNY, CDR2 SVGAGI (reference sequence). The CDR3 protein is CASSGSDGMNTEAFF. The CDR3 bases are TGTGCCAGCAGTGGGAGCGACGGGATGAACACTGAAGCTTTCTTT.

This clone was seen once. At the DNA level, this CDR3 is encoded by other sequences in the same sample as well. This chain joins TRBV9 and TRBJ1-5; unclear D gene. This CDR3 has 15 residues. Germline V CDR1 and CDR2: SGDLS, YYNGEE. V lost 0 bases, J lost 0 bases, and 7 bases lay in between. CDR3 nucleotides: TGTGCCAGCAGCGTAGACGGGGTTAGCAATCAGCCCCAGCATTTT. Its protein product is CASSVDGVSNQPQHF.

This rearrangement joins TRBV9 to TRBJ2-2; a weak D match, TRBD1 (6 bases). This CDR3 region has 15 residues. CDR1 and CDR2 from the germline V gene are SGDLS and YYNGEE. Trimming cost V 0 bases and J 3 bases, with 9 bases left between them. CDR3 bases: TGTGCCAGCAGCGTAGACAGGGCGGACACCGGGGAGCTGTTTTTT. Translating it yields CASSVDRADTGELFF.

This clone was recorded only once. The genes are TRBV6-5 and TRBJ2-7; D remains ambiguous. The V gene lost 0 bases and the J gene lost 0 bases, with 9 bases spanning the gap. The germline gives CDR1 MNHEY, CDR2 SVGAGI. The CDR3 extends over 15 amino acids. This chain's CDR3 is CASSYSYMSSYEQYF. In DNA, the CDR3 is TGTGCCAGCAGTTACTCGTATATGAGCTCCTACGAGCAGTACTTC.

A few counts support this clone. V gene TRBV6-5 combines with J gene TRBJ2-5; 10 nucleotides match TRBD2. The CDR3 length is 13 residues. J gave up 4 bases and V 5 bases, and 1 base lay outside the gene matches. Germline CDR1 is MNHEY and CDR2 is SVGAGI. The CDR3 reads CASSLAGVETQYF. The CDR3 nucleotides are TGTGCCAGCAGTCTAGCGGGGGTAGAGACCCAGTACTTC.

The gene calls are TRBV14 and TRBJ2-1; 11 positions match TRBD2. The CDR3 is 16 amino acids. Germline V gene sequence: CDR1 SGHDN, CDR2 FVKESK. With V trimmed by 4 bases and J by 3 bases, 5 bases remained unmatched. CDR3 residues: CASSLSGGAFYNEQFF. Here the CDR3 DNA reads TGTGCCAGCAGCCTTAGCGGGGGGGCCTTCTACAATGAGCAGTTCTTC.

The chain couples TRBV7-2 to TRBJ2-7; 11 bases line up with TRBD2. The germline V gene encodes CDR1 SGHTA and CDR2 FQGNSA. The ends lost 5 bases at V and 3 bases at J; junction bases unmatched: 6. The CDR3 loop spans 15 amino acids. The CDR3 DNA sequence: TGTGCCAGCAGCAAAACCGGGACTAGCGGCTACGAGCAGTACTTC. This sequence encodes CASSKTGTSGYEQYF.

The chain carries TRBV9 and TRBJ2-2, with D possibly being TRBD1 (6 bases). Looked up from germline, CDR1 is SGDLS and CDR2 is YYNGEE. V lost 4 bases and J 2 bases, leaving 15 bases between the germline ends. The CDR3 extends over 16 amino acids. CDR3 coding DNA: TGTGCCAGCAGCCCCCGGCTACAGGGTAACACCGGGGAGCTGTTTTTT. It is translated as CASSPRLQGNTGELFF.

The gene calls are TRBV28 and TRBJ2-3, with 9 positions matching TRBD2. Germline CDR1 reads MDHEN; CDR2 reads SYDVKM. Losses at the gene ends were 0 bases for V and 2 bases for J; bases not matched to a gene: 3. The CDR3 runs 16 residues. The CDR3 loop is CASSLWASGDTDTQYF. The CDR3 DNA sequence: TGTGCCAGCAGTTTATGGGCTAGCGGGGACACAGATACGCAGTATTTT.

This chain links TRBV3-1 (or the pseudogene TRBV3-2) with TRBJ2-5; tentatively, D is TRBD2 (7 bases). The CDR3 covers 15 residues. Germline lookup yields CDR1 LGHDT and CDR2 YNNKEL (reference sequence). The ends were cut back, 10 bases at V and 1 base at J, with 19 bases in the middle. The CDR3 coding sequence is TGTGCCACGGGGGGCAGAGACACGATCCAAGAGACCCAGTACTTC. Translated: CATGGRDTIQETQYF.

CDR3 nucleotide sequence: TGCGCCAGCAGCCAAGACACTTTACGGTATGGCTACACCTTC. Its translation: CASSQDTLRYGYTF. This chain links TRBV4-3 with TRBJ1-2; the D is unclear. V was trimmed by 0 bases and J by 5 bases, leaving 10 bases between them. This CDR3 has 14 residues. CDR1 and CDR2 (germline): LGHNA, YSLEER.

The genes are TRBV6-5 and TRBJ1-4; D remains unclear. Per germline, CDR1 MNHEY and CDR2 SVGAGI. This CDR3 comprises 12 residues. Trimming took off 8 bases at V and 8 bases at J, with 12 bases between the two ends. The CDR3 DNA reads TGTGCCAGCGGCAGACCAGGAGAAAAACTGTTTTTT. Amino acid sequence: CASGRPGEKLFF.

The chain joins TRBV19 to TRBJ1-5, with D possibly matching TRBD1 (6 bases). The V gene's germline CDR1 is LNHDA and CDR2 SQIVND (reference sequence). The CDR3 covers 16 residues. Trimming removed 0 bases at V and 6 bases at J, with 15 bases between. The CDR3: CASSIDEGRGGQPQHF. The CDR3 region has the DNA TGTGCCAGTAGTATAGATGAGGGAAGGGGGGGTCAGCCCCAGCATTTT.

V gene TRBV28 combines with J gene TRBJ2-7; 9 bases line up with TRBD2. The CDR3 runs to 15 residues. Unmatched junction bases numbered 14, after V lost 7 bases and J lost 7 bases. CDR1 and CDR2 (germline): MDHEN, SYDVKM. The CDR3 DNA reads as TGTGCCAGCATAACGGCGGCGGGGGGGTATAAGGAGCAGTACTTC. Its translation: CASITAAGGYKEQYF.

The J gene is TRBJ1-2, the V gene TRBV5-4, with D possibly matching TRBD1 (5 bases). Trimming removed 3 bases from V and 5 bases from J, with 11 bases in between. The CDR3 spans 13 residues. CDR1 is SGHNT and CDR2 is YYREEE in the germline V gene (reference sequence). As DNA, the CDR3 is TGTGCCAGCAGCTCGACAGCGACATATGGCTACACCTTC. The encoded protein is CASSSTATYGYTF.

The chain uses TRBV28 and TRBJ2-2; tentatively, D is TRBD2 (5 bases). V gave up 3 bases and J gave up 3 bases, with 8 bases separating them. The length of the CDR3 is 14 residues. The V gene's germline CDR1 is MDHEN and CDR2 SYDVKM. This chain's CDR3 is CASSFMRDTGELFF. CDR3 bases: TGTGCCAGCAGTTTCATGAGGGACACCGGGGAGCTGTTTTTT.

The sample holds a few counts of this clone. The chain recombines TRBV7-2 with TRBJ1-1; possible D gene TRBD1, 5 bases. With 5 bases removed from V and 2 bases from J, the gap between germline ends came to 12 bases. Germline CDR1 SGHTA, CDR2 FQGNSA. The CDR3 length is 14 residues. Here the CDR3 reads CASSPGGSNTEAFF. DNA of the CDR3: TGTGCCAGCAGCCCCGGGGGGAGCAACACTGAAGCTTTCTTT.